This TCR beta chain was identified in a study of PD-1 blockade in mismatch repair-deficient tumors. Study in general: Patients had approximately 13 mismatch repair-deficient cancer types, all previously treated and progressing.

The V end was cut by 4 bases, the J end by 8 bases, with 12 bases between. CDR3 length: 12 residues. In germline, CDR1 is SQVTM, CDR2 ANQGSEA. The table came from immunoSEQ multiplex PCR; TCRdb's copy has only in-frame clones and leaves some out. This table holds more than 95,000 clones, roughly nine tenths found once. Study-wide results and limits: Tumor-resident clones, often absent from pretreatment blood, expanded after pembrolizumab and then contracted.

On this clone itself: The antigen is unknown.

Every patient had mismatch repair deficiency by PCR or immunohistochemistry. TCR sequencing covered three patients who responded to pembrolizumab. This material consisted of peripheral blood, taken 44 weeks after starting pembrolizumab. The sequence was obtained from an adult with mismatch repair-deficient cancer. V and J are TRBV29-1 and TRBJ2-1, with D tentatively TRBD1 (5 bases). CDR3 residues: CSVAPGKHEQFF. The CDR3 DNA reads TGCAGCGTTGCCCCAGGGAAACATGAGCAGTTCTTC.